Shown below are 27 T cell receptor beta chains from a single sample sequenced in a study of technical replicates of blood from a handful of donors. Measured with immunoSEQ multiplex PCR; TCRdb has only the in-frame clones, and not every one. This table has roughly 12,000 clones, 94% appearing once. Material for sequencing was PBMCs. Every receptor here comes from a human donor in good health.

The DNA of the CDR3 is TGTGCCTGGAGTGTACTGCAGGGCGCCCAAGAGACCCAGTACTTC. This sequence encodes CAWSVLQGAQETQYF. V gene TRBV30 combines with J gene TRBJ2-5, with D possibly matching TRBD1 (5 bases). Germline V gene data show CDR1 as GTSNPN and CDR2 as SVGIG (reference sequence). Trimming took off 0 bases at V and 1 base at J, with 12 bases between the two ends. The CDR3 totals 15 residues.

This chain uses TRBV7-2 with TRBJ2-7; TRBD2 might be the D (6 bases). CDR3 length equals 16 residues. Germline V CDR1 and CDR2: SGHTA, FQGNSA. Trimming removed 1 base from V and 4 bases from J, with 17 bases in between. CDR3 nucleotides: TGTGCCAGCAGCTTAGTGAGCGGAGGGGATTTTTACGAGCAGTACTTC. Encoded protein: CASSLVSGGDFYEQYF.

The chain has TRBV7-9 and TRBJ1-3; maybe TRBD1 (6 bases). The CDR3 covers 17 residues. The V gene's germline CDR1 is SEHNR and CDR2 FQNEAQ (reference sequence). Trimming took off 5 bases at V and 4 bases at J, with 21 bases between the two ends. The CDR3 DNA reads TGTGCCAGCAGCAGAGGGGACACTCTCCTAACCGGAAACACCATATATTTT. Its protein product is CASSRGDTLLTGNTIYF.

This chain connects TRBV28 to TRBJ2-5, with D unclear. V lost 4 bases and J 5 bases, leaving 8 bases between the germline ends. Looked up from germline, CDR1 is MDHEN and CDR2 is SYDVKM. The CDR3 sequence is 12 residues long. The CDR3 protein is CASSSGRETQYF. In nucleotides, the CDR3 is TGTGCCAGCAGTTCAGGCCGCGAGACCCAGTACTTC.

This rearrangement joins TRBV7-8 to TRBJ2-5; the match to TRBD2 covers 10 bases. CDR1 is SGHVS and CDR2 is FQNEAQ in the germline V gene. The V and J ends lost 2 bases and 5 bases, in that order; junction bases with no gene match: 2. This CDR3 region has 14 residues. This CDR3 is CASSLMGLAETQYF. CDR3 sequence (DNA): TGTGCCAGCAGCTTAATGGGACTAGCGGAGACCCAGTACTTC.

The chain couples TRBV2 to TRBJ2-3, with D possibly being TRBD2 (6 bases). The CDR3 totals 13 residues. Germline CDR1 is SNHLY and CDR2 is FYNNEI. V dropped 7 bases and J dropped 4 bases, with 12 bases sitting between them. CDR3 coding DNA: TGTGCCAGCACTAAGGACTACGCAGATACGCAGTATTTT. Its protein is CASTKDYADTQYF.

The rearrangement joins TRBV21-1 to TRBJ1-5; the DNA was not used to check the table's D call, TRBD1. TRBV21-1 is reported as a pseudogene. This CDR3 has 15 residues. CDR3 loop: CASSKGTGGDQPQHF. CDR3 in DNA: TGTGCCAGCAGCAAGGGGACAGGAGGGGATCAGCCCCAGCATTTT.

This chain links TRBV28 with TRBJ2-7, with 7 bases matching TRBD2. Germline CDR1 is MDHEN and CDR2 is SYDVKM. V was pared by 3 bases and J by 0 bases, with 5 bases of the junction left unmatched. CDR3 length: 15 amino acids. CDR3 sequence: CASSLSGIGSYEQYF. CDR3 bases: TGTGCCAGCAGTTTGAGCGGGATCGGCTCCTACGAGCAGTACTTC.

The rearrangement joins TRBV10-3 to TRBJ1-3, with D maybe TRBD1 (5 bases). The germline V gene has CDR1 ENHRY and CDR2 SYGVKD. V was pared by 3 bases and J by 4 bases, with 10 bases between. The CDR3 totals 14 residues. The chain's CDR3 is CAISDTRAGNTIYF. The DNA for the CDR3 is TGTGCCATCAGTGATACCAGGGCCGGAAACACCATATATTTT.

The rearrangement uses TRBV19 and TRBJ1-1; TRBD1 aligns across 8 bases. After removal of 4 bases from V and 5 bases from J, the junction contained 6 bases not matched to a gene. The CDR3 has 14 residues. The germline V gene encodes CDR1 LNHDA and CDR2 SQIVND (reference sequence). In DNA, the CDR3 is TGTGCCAGTAGTACCCAGGGGGCCGGGACTGAAGCTTTCTTT. Translating gives CASSTQGAGTEAFF.

In DNA form, the CDR3 reads TGTGCCAGCAGCTTAGGTGCGGGGCCTATTAACGAGCAGTTCTTC. Its protein is CASSLGAGPINEQFF. The chain is built from TRBV7-9 and TRBJ2-1; perhaps TRBD2 as D (6 bases). This CDR3 has 15 amino acids. V lost 1 base to trimming and J lost 10 bases, with 17 bases between them. The germline V gene has CDR1 SEHNR and CDR2 FQNEAQ (reference sequence).

The chain uses TRBV6-1 and TRBJ2-7; D perhaps matches TRBD1 (5 bases). CDR1 and CDR2 (germline): MNHNS, SASEGT. The CDR3 loop spans 14 amino acids. Between the trimmed V and J ends, which lost 2 bases and 6 bases, there was a span of 14 bases. The CDR3 sequence is CASSELEGVAEQYF. The CDR3 DNA follows: TGTGCCAGCAGTGAATTAGAAGGGGTGGCCGAGCAGTACTTC.

V is TRBV5-1 and J is TRBJ2-5; 7 bases are a match to TRBD1. Germline V lookup: CDR1 SGHRS, CDR2 YFSETQ. The length of the CDR3 is 17 residues. With V trimmed by 2 bases and J by 1 base, 11 bases remained unmatched. The CDR3 sequence is CASSFLQVRGSQETQYF. The CDR3 nucleotides are TGCGCCAGCAGCTTCCTCCAGGTCAGGGGGTCCCAAGAGACCCAGTACTTC.

This rearrangement joins TRBV5-1 to TRBJ2-1; 13 bases align to TRBD2. The ends lost 5 bases at V and 9 bases at J; junction bases unmatched: 8. In germline, CDR1 is SGHRS, CDR2 YFSETQ. This CDR3 contains 15 residues. CDR3: CASSGTSGIGGEQFF. CDR3 DNA sequence: TGCGCCAGCAGTGGGACTAGCGGGATCGGGGGTGAGCAGTTCTTC.

The V call is TRBV28, the J call TRBJ2-7, with a weak D call TRBD1 (6 bases). The germline V gene encodes CDR1 MDHEN and CDR2 SYDVKM. V was shortened by 7 bases and J by 4 bases, with 20 bases between the two germline ends. The CDR3 is 15 residues long. The CDR3 DNA reads as TGTGCCAGCATAATTGGAACAGGGCAATTGTACGAGCAGTACTTC. It is translated as CASIIGTGQLYEQYF.

The V and J genes are TRBV30 and TRBJ1-2, with TRBD1 as a possible D gene (6 bases). There are 13 residues in the CDR3. Germline V gene lookup returns CDR1 GTSNPN and CDR2 SVGIG (reference sequence). V dropped 0 bases and J dropped 3 bases, with 8 bases sitting between them. CDR3 in amino acids: CAWSVTGYYGYTF. The CDR3, as DNA: TGTGCCTGGAGTGTCACAGGGTACTATGGCTACACCTTC.

The gene calls are TRBV25-1 and TRBJ1-6; tentative D call: TRBD1 (6 bases). The CDR3 loop spans 14 amino acids. CDR1 is MGHDK, CDR2 SYGVNS, per germline. Trimming removed 3 bases at V and 9 bases at J, with 12 bases between. CDR3 loop: CASSEPEGGSPLHF. In DNA, the CDR3 is TGTGCCAGCAGTGAGCCCGAAGGGGGTTCACCCCTCCACTTT.

The chain is built from TRBV5-4 and TRBJ2-7; 11 bases agree with TRBD1. J was trimmed by 6 bases and V by 5 bases; bases with no gene match: 4. Germline V lookup: CDR1 SGHNT, CDR2 YYREEE (reference sequence). This CDR3 is built from 13 residues. The CDR3 nucleotides are TGTGCCAGCAGTCCCGGGACAGGGGGCGAGCAGTACTTC. Translating it yields CASSPGTGGEQYF.

The V and J genes are TRBV30 and TRBJ1-1; D remains ambiguous. With 3 bases removed from V and 0 bases from J, the gap between germline ends came to 14 bases. The CDR3 extends over 15 amino acids. The germline gives CDR1 GTSNPN, CDR2 SVGIG (reference sequence). The CDR3 DNA reads TGTGCCTGGAGCGCATTTGGCCAGATGAACACTGAAGCTTTCTTT. It is translated as CAWSAFGQMNTEAFF.

The rearrangement joins TRBV30 to TRBJ1-1; weak D call: TRBD1 (6 bases). The length of the CDR3 is 11 residues. Germline CDR1 reads GTSNPN; CDR2 reads SVGIG (reference sequence). The V end was cut by 8 bases, the J end by 11 bases, with 18 bases between. The CDR3 sequence is CAEGGGIAAFF. The CDR3 DNA is TGTGCCGAGGGGGGGGGCATCGCGGCTTTCTTT.

The chain recombines TRBV6-5 with TRBJ1-2; 11 positions match TRBD1. The V gene's germline CDR1 is MNHEY and CDR2 SVGAGI. Germline trimming cut 6 bases from V and 2 bases from J; bases unmatched to any gene: 8. The CDR3 spans 16 residues. This CDR3 reads CASRYTGTGGNYGYTF. The CDR3 nucleotides are TGTGCCAGCAGATACACCGGGACAGGGGGAAACTATGGCTACACCTTC.

This chain uses TRBV5-6 with TRBJ2-3; 11 nucleotides align to TRBD1. The length of the CDR3 is 15 residues. V lost 3 bases and J lost 4; bases outside the gene matches: 4. CDR1 and CDR2 from the germline V gene are SGHDT and YYEEEE. The CDR3 spells CASSSPGQGADTQYF. CDR3 DNA: TGTGCCAGCAGCTCACCGGGACAGGGGGCAGATACGCAGTATTTT.

The chain is built from TRBV30 and TRBJ2-6; tentatively, D is TRBD1 (6 bases). The CDR3 consists of 17 residues. V lost 6 bases and J lost 0, with 18 bases in between. Germline V CDR1 and CDR2: GTSNPN, SVGIG (reference sequence). The CDR3 DNA reads as TGTGCCTGCCCCCTGGCAGGGGCAAGCTCTGGGGCCAACGTCCTGACTTTC. Amino acids: CACPLAGASSGANVLTF.

The table lists this clone with a few counts. CDR3 nucleotides: TGTGCCAGCAGCTTGGGGCTAGCGGGACTGAACACCGGGGAGCTGTTTTTT. Translation gives CASSLGLAGLNTGELFF. V usage is TRBV5-4 and J usage is TRBJ2-2; 9 positions match TRBD2. The ends lost 0 bases at V and 1 base at J; junction bases unmatched: 4. CDR1 is SGHNT and CDR2 is YYREEE in the germline V gene (reference sequence). This CDR3 is 17 amino acids long.

J is TRBJ1-4 and V is TRBV2; D not resolved. V was trimmed by 5 bases and J by 5 bases, leaving 15 bases between them. Germline CDR1 reads SNHLY; CDR2 reads FYNNEI. CDR3 length equals 15 residues. CDR3 DNA: TGTGCCAGCAGTAAAGGACCCGGGGAAAATGAAAAACTGTTTTTT. Amino acids: CASSKGPGENEKLFF.

V gene TRBV4-2 combines with J gene TRBJ2-3; D not resolved. Germline assignment: CDR1 LGHNA and CDR2 YNFKEQ. Between the trimmed V and J ends, which lost 0 bases and 6 bases, there was a span of 16 bases. The CDR3 has 16 amino acids. This CDR3 reads CASSQEYGSGYDTQYF. The CDR3 DNA reads TGTGCCAGCAGCCAAGAATATGGCTCCGGGTATGATACGCAGTATTTT.

This rearrangement joins TRBV30 to TRBJ1-2, with TRBD1 matching 7 bases. Germline-derived CDR1 and CDR2 are GTSNPN and SVGIG (reference sequence). The CDR3 length is 12 residues. V lost 5 bases to trimming and J lost 3 bases; unmatched junction nucleotides: 3. The CDR3 is CAWSGTDYGYTF. CDR3 coding DNA: TGTGCCTGGTCCGGGACAGACTATGGCTACACCTTC.